The T cell receptor (beta chain) described here comes from a study of technical replicates of blood from a handful of donors. TCRdb keeps only in-frame clones here, not all; method: immunoSEQ multiplex PCR. The sample consists of about 74,000 clones, almost 96% of them appearing once. Germline V CDR1 and CDR2: MNHEY, SMNVEV (reference sequence). The CDR3 covers 12 residues. V was clipped by 5 bases and J by 1 base, with 6 bases between them. The chain links TRBV27 to TRBJ2-7, with D tentatively TRBD2 (5 bases). The clonotype originates from a human donor in good health. Source material: T cells isolated from PBMCs. CDR3 sequence (DNA): TGTGCCAGCAGTGAGGGTTCCTACGAGCAGTACTTC. As protein: CASSEGSYEQYF.